The 13 T cell receptor beta chains below all came from one sample that was sequenced in a study of T cells in localized non-small cell lung cancer. This table comes from immunoSEQ multiplex PCR, and its TCRdb copy is limited to in-frame clones, with some not included. The table lists about 1,900 clones, about a third of them singletons. The specimen was normal lung tissue next to the tumor, collected before any cancer treatment. These receptors were taken from a female donor of 60 years or more with stage II squamous cell lung carcinoma.

The chain employs TRBV18 and TRBJ2-7; weak D call: TRBD2 (6 bases). The CDR3 spans 15 residues. Germline loops: CDR1 KGHSH, CDR2 LQKENI. V dropped 3 bases and J dropped 4 bases, with 16 bases sitting between them. CDR3 nucleotide sequence: TGTGCCAGCTCACCGGAGGGCAGGGCTAGGTACGAGCAGTACTTC. Its protein product is CASSPEGRARYEQYF.

This clone has a handful of counts. The V and J genes are TRBV11-3 and TRBJ1-3; D may be TRBD1 (5 bases). The germline gives CDR1 SGHNT, CDR2 YENEEA. The CDR3 spans 14 residues. Trimming left V 1 base short and J 6 bases short, with 10 bases between. In DNA form, the CDR3 reads TGTGCCAGCAGCTTAGGATCAGGGATAAACACCATATATTTT. It codes for CASSLGSGINTIYF.

V and J are TRBV30 and TRBJ1-1, with TRBD1 as a possible D gene (5 bases). Germline V CDR1 and CDR2: GTSNPN, SVGIG (reference sequence). Trimming took 0 bases from V and 0 from J, leaving 17 bases between them. The CDR3 is made up of 17 amino acids. The CDR3 reads CAWSVRKGRTMNTEAFF. Here the CDR3 DNA reads TGTGCCTGGAGTGTACGAAAGGGGAGAACCATGAACACTGAAGCTTTCTTT.

This clone is judged medium-sized. This chain connects TRBV6-8 to TRBJ2-3, with 10 bases identical to TRBD2. The germline gives CDR1 MNHGY, CDR2 SAAAGT. The V and J ends lost 0 bases and 5 bases, in that order; junction bases with no gene match: 11. The CDR3 is 18 amino acids. In nucleotides, the CDR3 is TGTGCCAGCAGTTACTCGAGTTATCAGCGGGGGGGAATAGATACGCAGTATTTT. Translation gives CASSYSSYQRGGIDTQYF.

This clone was observed a few times. This chain connects TRBV1 to TRBJ1-6. TRBV1 is annotated as a pseudogene. This CDR3 contains 17 residues. The CDR3 is CASSRRPDSPDNSPLHF. The CDR3 bases are TGCGCCAGCAGCCGGCGACCAGATAGTCCCGATAATTCACCCCTCCACTTT.

This CDR3 reads CARGRAASTDTQYF. The CDR3 bases are TGTGCCCGGGGCCGGGCAGCCAGCACAGATACGCAGTATTTT. V is TRBV30 and J is TRBJ2-3; perhaps D is TRBD1 or TRBD2 (5 bases each). CDR3 length equals 14 residues. Germline loops: CDR1 GTSNPN, CDR2 SVGIG (reference sequence). V gave up 8 bases and J gave up 0 bases, with 15 bases separating them.

This clone was detected a few times. This chain joins TRBV4-1 and TRBJ2-1; 7 bases align to TRBD2. J gave up 4 bases and V 1 base, and 16 bases lay outside the gene matches. The length of the CDR3 is 19 residues. The germline gives CDR1 MGHRA, CDR2 YSYEKL. The CDR3 loop is CASSQGSVREGVEYNEQFF. In DNA form, the CDR3 reads TGCGCCAGCAGCCAAGGAAGTGTCAGGGAGGGCGTCGAGTACAATGAGCAGTTCTTC.

This clone was observed a single time. The J gene is TRBJ1-6, the V gene TRBV18; no clear D. CDR1 and CDR2 from the germline V gene are KGHSH and LQKENI. The CDR3 runs to 15 residues. The V gene lost 3 bases and the J gene lost 6 bases, with 12 bases spanning the gap. In DNA, the CDR3 is TGTGCCAGCTCACCGTCGTCCGGAGTTAATTCACCCCTCCACTTT. Its translation is CASSPSSGVNSPLHF.

A few counts support this clone. The gene calls are TRBV6-7 and TRBJ2-7, with D maybe TRBD2 (6 bases). TRBV6-7 is an open reading frame, and its role is uncertain. V lost 0 bases and J 7 bases, leaving 7 bases between the germline ends. The CDR3 runs 12 residues. CDR3 DNA: TGTGCCAGCAGTTACTCCCGGGGGGAGCAGTACTTC. It is translated as CASSYSRGEQYF.

In this sample, this clone turned up a few times. The CDR3 here is CASSGRSSSTGEETQYF. CDR3 DNA sequence: TGTGCCAGCAGCGGAAGGTCCTCTAGCACAGGGGAAGAGACCCAGTACTTC. The chain carries TRBV9 and TRBJ2-5; 7 positions match TRBD1. With 3 bases clipped from V and 3 bases from J, the junction kept 14 bases outside the gene matches. CDR3 size: 17 residues. The V gene's germline CDR1 is SGDLS and CDR2 YYNGEE.

A few counts support this clone. This chain uses TRBV11-3 with TRBJ1-6; tentative D call: TRBD1 (5 bases). V was shortened by 2 bases and J by 5 bases, with 13 bases between the two germline ends. This CDR3 comprises 16 residues. Looked up from germline, CDR1 is SGHNT and CDR2 is YENEEA. CDR3 region: CASSLYAGTNNSPLHF. The CDR3 DNA sequence: TGTGCCAGCAGCTTATATGCAGGGACCAATAATTCACCCCTCCACTTT.

The V and J genes are TRBV15 and TRBJ1-2; D is possibly TRBD1 (5 bases). Germline CDR1 and CDR2: LNHNV and YYDKDF (reference sequence). V gave up 11 bases and J gave up 4 bases, with 20 bases separating them. This CDR3 contains 14 residues. The CDR3 sequence is CAARSGGEVYGYTF. The CDR3 DNA reads as TGTGCCGCTCGTTCCGGGGGGGAAGTCTATGGCTACACCTTC.

CDR3 DNA sequence: TGTGCCAGCAGTTTCTTCTACCGGACTAGCGGGGTTGAGACCCAGTACTTC. Translating it yields CASSFFYRTSGVETQYF. The chain carries TRBV28 and TRBJ2-5; TRBD2 aligns across 12 bases. The CDR3 loop spans 17 amino acids. Trimming removed 3 bases from V and 5 bases from J; junction bases left unmatched: 10. Looked up from germline, CDR1 is MDHEN and CDR2 is SYDVKM.